Detailed here is one T cell receptor beta chain. The sample comes from a study of blood T cell repertoires in COVID-19. Assay used: immunoSEQ multiplex PCR; TCRdb lists only in-frame clones, some missing. The repertoire consists of tens of thousands of clones, with more than 80% occurring once and the leading ten covering roughly 8%. CDR3 length: 15 amino acids. The germline V gene encodes CDR1 SGHVS and CDR2 FQNEAQ. J was trimmed by 2 bases and V by 5 bases; bases with no gene match: 6. The sample comprised peripheral blood. This chain connects TRBV7-8 to TRBJ1-3; 7 nucleotides line up with TRBD1. The sequence came from a man in his thirties or forties with acute or convalescent COVID-19. The CDR3 nucleotides are TGTGCCAGCAGCCGTAGGGGACAGACTGGAAACACCATATATTTT. Its protein product is CASSRRGQTGNTIYF.